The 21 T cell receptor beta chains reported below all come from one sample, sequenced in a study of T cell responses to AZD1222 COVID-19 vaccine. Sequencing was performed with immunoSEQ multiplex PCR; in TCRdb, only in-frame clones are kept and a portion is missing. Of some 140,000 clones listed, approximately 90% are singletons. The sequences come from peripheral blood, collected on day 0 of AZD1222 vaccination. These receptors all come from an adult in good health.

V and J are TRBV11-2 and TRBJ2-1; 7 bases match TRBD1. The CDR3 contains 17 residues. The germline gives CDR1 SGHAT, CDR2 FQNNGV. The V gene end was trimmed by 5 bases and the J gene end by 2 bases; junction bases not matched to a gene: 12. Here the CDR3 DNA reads TGTGCCAGCAGCCAATGGTCCGGGACAGCTACCTACAATGAGCAGTTCTTC. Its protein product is CASSQWSGTATYNEQFF.

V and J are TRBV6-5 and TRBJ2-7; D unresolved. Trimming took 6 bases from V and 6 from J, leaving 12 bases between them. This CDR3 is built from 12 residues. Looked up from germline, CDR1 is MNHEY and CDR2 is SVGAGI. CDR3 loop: CASSKTVIEQYF. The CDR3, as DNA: TGTGCCAGCAGCAAAACCGTGATCGAGCAGTACTTC.

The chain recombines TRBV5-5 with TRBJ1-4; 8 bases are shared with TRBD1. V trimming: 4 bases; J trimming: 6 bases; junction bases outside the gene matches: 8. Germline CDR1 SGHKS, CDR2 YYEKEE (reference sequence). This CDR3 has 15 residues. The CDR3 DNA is TGTGCCAGCAGCACTGTGGCAGGGGGCTATGAAAAACTGTTTTTT. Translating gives CASSTVAGGYEKLFF.

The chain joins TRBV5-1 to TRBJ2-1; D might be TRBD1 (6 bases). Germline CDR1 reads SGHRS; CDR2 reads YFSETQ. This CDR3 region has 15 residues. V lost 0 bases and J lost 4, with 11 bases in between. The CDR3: CASSLEPGAYNEQFF. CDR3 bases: TGCGCCAGCAGCTTGGAACCAGGGGCTTACAATGAGCAGTTCTTC.

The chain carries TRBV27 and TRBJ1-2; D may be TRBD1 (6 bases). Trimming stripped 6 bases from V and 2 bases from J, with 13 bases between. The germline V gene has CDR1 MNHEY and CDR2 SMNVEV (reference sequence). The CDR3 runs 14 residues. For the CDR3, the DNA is TGTGCCAGCAGCCCGACAGGATCCAACTATGGCTACACCTTC. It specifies CASSPTGSNYGYTF.

The CDR3 DNA reads TGTGCCTGGAGTGATGGGAAGCAGCCCCAGCATTTT. Translated: CAWSDGKQPQHF. V is TRBV30 and J is TRBJ1-5; D is unresolved. V lost 1 base, J lost 7 bases, and 8 bases lay in between. This CDR3 spans 12 amino acids. Germline CDR1 is GTSNPN and CDR2 is SVGIG (reference sequence).

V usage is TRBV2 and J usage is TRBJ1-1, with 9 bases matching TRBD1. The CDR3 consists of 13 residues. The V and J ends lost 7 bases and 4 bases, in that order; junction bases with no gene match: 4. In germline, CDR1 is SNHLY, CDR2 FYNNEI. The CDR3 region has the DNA TGTGCCAGCACCCGGGACAGGGCCACTGAAGCTTTCTTT. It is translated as CASTRDRATEAFF.

The CDR3 region has the DNA TGTGCCACCAGCATCTCTTGGAGCGGGAGGATCTATGAGCAGTTCTTC. Translated, it gives CATSISWSGRIYEQFF. The chain recombines TRBV15 with TRBJ2-1; 9 bases match TRBD2. The germline V gene encodes CDR1 LNHNV and CDR2 YYDKDF (reference sequence). V lost 4 bases, J lost 8 bases, and 12 bases stayed unmatched. This CDR3 contains 16 residues.

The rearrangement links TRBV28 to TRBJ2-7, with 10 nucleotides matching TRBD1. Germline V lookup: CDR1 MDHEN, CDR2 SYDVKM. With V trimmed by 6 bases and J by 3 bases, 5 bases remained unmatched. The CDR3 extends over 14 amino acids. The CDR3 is CASSSGTGDYEQYF. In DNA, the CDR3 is TGTGCCAGCAGCTCCGGGACAGGGGACTACGAGCAGTACTTC.

Here the CDR3 reads CASSQDPGLALRNEQFF. The CDR3 DNA reads TGTGCCAGCAGCCAAGACCCGGGACTAGCCCTTAGAAATGAGCAGTTCTTC. This chain links TRBV4-2 with TRBJ2-1; 9 bases align to TRBD2. Germline V gene data show CDR1 as LGHNA and CDR2 as YNFKEQ. The CDR3 is 17 residues long. Trimming took 0 bases from V and 7 from J; bases not matched to a gene: 10.

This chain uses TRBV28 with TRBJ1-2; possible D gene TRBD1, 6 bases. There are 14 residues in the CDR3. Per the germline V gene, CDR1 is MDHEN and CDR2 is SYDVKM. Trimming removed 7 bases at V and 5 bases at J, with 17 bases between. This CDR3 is CASTRVGGIYGYTF. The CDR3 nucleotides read TGTGCCAGCACCCGGGTAGGGGGAATATATGGCTACACCTTC.

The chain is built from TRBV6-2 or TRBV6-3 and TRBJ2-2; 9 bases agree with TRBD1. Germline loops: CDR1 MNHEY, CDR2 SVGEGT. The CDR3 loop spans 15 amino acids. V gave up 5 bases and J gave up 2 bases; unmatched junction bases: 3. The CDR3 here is CASSHRGLNTGELFF. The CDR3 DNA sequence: TGTGCCAGCAGTCACAGGGGGCTTAACACCGGGGAGCTGTTTTTT.

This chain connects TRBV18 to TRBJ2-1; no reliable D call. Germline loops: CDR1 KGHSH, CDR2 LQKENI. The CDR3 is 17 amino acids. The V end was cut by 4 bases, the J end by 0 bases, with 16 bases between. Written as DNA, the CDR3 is TGTGCCAGCTCACTTCGGAGAGGCGGCAGCTCCTACAATGAGCAGTTCTTC. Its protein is CASSLRRGGSSYNEQFF.

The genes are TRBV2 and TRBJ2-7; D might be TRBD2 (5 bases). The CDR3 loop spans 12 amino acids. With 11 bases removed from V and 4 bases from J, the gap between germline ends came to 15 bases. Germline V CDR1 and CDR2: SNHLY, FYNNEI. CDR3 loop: CALREKGYEQYF. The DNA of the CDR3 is TGTGCCCTCCGGGAAAAGGGTTACGAGCAGTACTTC.

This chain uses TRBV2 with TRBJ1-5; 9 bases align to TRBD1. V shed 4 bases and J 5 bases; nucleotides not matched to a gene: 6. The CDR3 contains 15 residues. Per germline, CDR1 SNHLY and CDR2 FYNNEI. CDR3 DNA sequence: TGTGCCAGCAGTGTATCGGACAGGGGATATCAGCCCCAGCATTTT. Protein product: CASSVSDRGYQPQHF.

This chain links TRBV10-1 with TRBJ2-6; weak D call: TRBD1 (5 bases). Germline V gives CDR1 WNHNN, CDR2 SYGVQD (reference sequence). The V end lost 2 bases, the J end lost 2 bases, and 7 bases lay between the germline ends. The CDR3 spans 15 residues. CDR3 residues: CASSEIGAGANVLTF. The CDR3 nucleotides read TGCGCCAGCAGTGAGATAGGGGCTGGGGCCAACGTCCTGACTTTC.

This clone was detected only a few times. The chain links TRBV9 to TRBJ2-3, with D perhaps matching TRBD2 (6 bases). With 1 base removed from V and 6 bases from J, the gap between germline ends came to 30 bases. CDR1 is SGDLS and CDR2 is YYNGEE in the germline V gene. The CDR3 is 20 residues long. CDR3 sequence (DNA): TGTGCCAGCAGCGTATCCCAAGGCTTAACGGGAGTGGTGAAGTTTGATACGCAGTATTTT. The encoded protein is CASSVSQGLTGVVKFDTQYF.

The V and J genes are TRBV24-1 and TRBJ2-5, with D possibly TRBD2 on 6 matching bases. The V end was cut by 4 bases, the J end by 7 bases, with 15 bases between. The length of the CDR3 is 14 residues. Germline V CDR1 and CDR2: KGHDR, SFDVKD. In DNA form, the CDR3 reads TGTGCCACCAGTGACCAGCGGAGGGCCGGGACCCAGTACTTC. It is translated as CATSDQRRAGTQYF.

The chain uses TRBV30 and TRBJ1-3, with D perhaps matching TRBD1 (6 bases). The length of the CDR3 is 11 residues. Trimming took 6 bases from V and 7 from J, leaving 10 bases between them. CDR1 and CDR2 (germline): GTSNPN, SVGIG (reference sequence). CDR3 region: CACNRENTIYF. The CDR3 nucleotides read TGTGCCTGCAACAGGGAGAACACCATATATTTT.

The CDR3: CATSREYRQVDTQYF. The CDR3, as DNA: TGTGCCACCAGCAGAGAGTATAGGCAGGTAGATACGCAGTATTTT. V and J are TRBV15 and TRBJ2-3; D is unresolved. V was clipped by 0 bases and J by 5 bases, with 12 bases between them. Germline V gene sequence: CDR1 LNHNV, CDR2 YYDKDF (reference sequence). The CDR3 covers 15 residues. Supplemented by reference TRBV15 and TRBJ2-3, the full variable domain reads DAMVIQNPRYQVTQFGKPVTLSCSQTLNHNVMYWYQQKSSQAPKLLFHYYDKDFNNEADTPDNFQSRRPNTSFCFLDIRSPGLGDTAMYLCATSREYRQVDTQYFGPGTRLTVL.

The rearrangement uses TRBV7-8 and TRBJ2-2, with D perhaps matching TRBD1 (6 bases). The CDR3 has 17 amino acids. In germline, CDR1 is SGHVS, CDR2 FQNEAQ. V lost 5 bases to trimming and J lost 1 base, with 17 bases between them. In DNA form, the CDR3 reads TGTGCCAGCAGCGGGGGCACTTGGGGCATGAACACCGGGGAGCTGTTTTTT. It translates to CASSGGTWGMNTGELFF.